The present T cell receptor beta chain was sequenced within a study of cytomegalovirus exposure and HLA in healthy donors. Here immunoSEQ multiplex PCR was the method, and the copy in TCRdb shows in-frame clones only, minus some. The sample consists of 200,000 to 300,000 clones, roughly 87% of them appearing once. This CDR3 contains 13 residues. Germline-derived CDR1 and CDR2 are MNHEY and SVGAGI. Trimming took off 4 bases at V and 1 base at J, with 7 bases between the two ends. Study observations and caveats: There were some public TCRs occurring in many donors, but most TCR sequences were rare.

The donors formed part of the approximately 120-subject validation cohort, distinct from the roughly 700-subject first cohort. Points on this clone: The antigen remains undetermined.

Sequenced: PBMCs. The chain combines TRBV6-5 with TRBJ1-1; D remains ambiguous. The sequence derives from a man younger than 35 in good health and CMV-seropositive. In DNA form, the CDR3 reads TGTGCCAGCAGTTGGGGAGGGAACACTGAAGCTTTCTTT. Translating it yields CASSWGGNTEAFF.